This entry lists 30 T cell receptor beta chains sequenced from one sample in a study of blood T cell repertoires in COVID-19. Sequencing was performed with immunoSEQ multiplex PCR; in TCRdb, only in-frame clones are kept and a portion is missing. The data contain more than 95,000 clones, about 86% of them singletons. The sample consisted of peripheral blood. Receptor source: a man older than 75 with acute or convalescent COVID-19.

In the case of this clone: Germline is not matched at one junction end, which may reflect a read error. The chain has TRBV7-7 and TRBJ2-2; 10 bases line up with TRBD2. Germline V gene data show CDR1 as SSHAT and CDR2 as FNYEAQ (reference sequence). This CDR3 is built from 16 residues. The DNA of the CDR3 is TGTGCTAGCAGCTTGAGCGGGAGGGCCGGCACCGGGGAGCTGTTTTTT. It encodes CASSLSGRAGTGELFF.

This chain links TRBV27 with TRBJ1-1; a possible D gene is TRBD1 (5 bases). The germline gives CDR1 MNHEY, CDR2 SMNVEV (reference sequence). V was trimmed by 6 bases and J by 4 bases, leaving 12 bases between them. The CDR3 has 13 residues. For the CDR3, the DNA is TGTGCCAGCAGGCTGACAGCGGGCACTGAAGCTTTCTTT. Protein: CASRLTAGTEAFF.

The chain carries TRBV18 and TRBJ1-4; TRBD1 matches at 8 bases. The CDR3 contains 15 residues. V gave up 1 base and J gave up 7 bases; unmatched junction bases: 5. The V gene's germline CDR1 is KGHSH and CDR2 LQKENI. This CDR3 is CASSPLGTGPEKLFF. DNA for the CDR3: TGTGCCAGCTCACCACTCGGGACAGGCCCTGAAAAACTGTTTTTT.

This clone was counted many times. V usage is TRBV2 and J usage is TRBJ1-5, with 8 bases lining up with TRBD1. CDR3 length: 14 residues. V shed 9 bases, J shed 5 bases, and the junction held 9 bases outside the gene matches. Germline CDR1 and CDR2: SNHLY and FYNNEI. CDR3 sequence: CASVARTGHQPQHF. CDR3 coding DNA: TGTGCCAGTGTGGCTCGGACAGGGCATCAGCCCCAGCATTTT.

V and J are TRBV7-9 and TRBJ2-3, with D unclear. The CDR3 covers 14 residues. V was cut by 4 bases and J by 0 bases, with 8 bases left in between. Per germline, CDR1 SEHNR and CDR2 FQNEAQ (reference sequence). The CDR3: CASSSTGSTDTQYF. The CDR3 DNA is TGTGCCAGCAGCTCGACTGGTAGCACAGATACGCAGTATTTT.

This sequence joins TRBV11-2 and TRBJ2-7, with no clear D. CDR3 size: 13 residues. Germline assignment: CDR1 SGHAT and CDR2 FQNNGV. Trimming removed 8 bases from V and 1 base from J, with 12 bases in between. The CDR3 reads CASARQVSYEQYF. The CDR3 coding sequence is TGTGCCAGCGCACGTCAGGTTTCCTACGAGCAGTACTTC.

This sequence joins TRBV12-5 and TRBJ2-1; 13 bases map to TRBD2. With 3 bases clipped from V and 9 bases from J, the junction kept 5 bases outside the gene matches. CDR1 LGHNT and CDR2 FRNRAP come from the germline V gene. This CDR3 is built from 15 residues. This chain's CDR3 is CASGFGLAGVGEQFF. As DNA, the CDR3 is TGTGCTAGTGGTTTTGGACTAGCGGGAGTTGGTGAGCAGTTCTTC.

This clone was seen just once. The V call is TRBV18, the J call TRBJ2-1, with 7 positions matching TRBD2. This CDR3 is built from 17 residues. Germline CDR1 is KGHSH and CDR2 is LQKENI. The V gene end was trimmed by 3 bases and the J gene end by 3 bases; junction bases not matched to a gene: 11. The CDR3 nucleotides read TGTGCCAGCTCACCCCGCGAGGCGCGGACTAGCTACAATGAGCAGTTCTTC. Amino acids: CASSPREARTSYNEQFF.

The genes are TRBV21-1 and TRBJ2-1; the table's TRBD1 call for D was not verified on the DNA. TRBV21-1 is a recognized pseudogene. This CDR3 comprises 19 residues. The CDR3 coding sequence is TGTGCCAGCAGCAAATATGAAGCGGACAGGGTTAGCTCCTACAATGAGCAGTTCTTC. It specifies CASSKYEADRVSSYNEQFF.

The chain uses TRBV15 and TRBJ1-2, with unresolved D. The CDR3 runs to 13 residues. The V end was cut by 0 bases, the J end by 2 bases, with 4 bases between. Germline assignment: CDR1 LNHNV and CDR2 YYDKDF (reference sequence). The CDR3: CATSRDTNYGYTF. In DNA form, the CDR3 reads TGTGCCACCAGCAGAGATACAAACTATGGCTACACCTTC.

The rearrangement links TRBV28 to TRBJ1-2, with TRBD1 matching 7 bases. The germline CDR1 and CDR2 sequences are MDHEN and SYDVKM. V dropped 7 bases and J dropped 8; count of bases not matched to a gene: 13. The CDR3 length is 14 residues. The DNA of the CDR3 is TGTGCCAGCATTAGGGACAGCCCCCCCTGGGGCTACACCTTC. Residues: CASIRDSPPWGYTF.

This chain connects TRBV6-1 to TRBJ2-7; 9 bases are a match to TRBD1. The CDR3 has 15 residues. Germline V gene sequence: CDR1 MNHNS, CDR2 SASEGT. Trimming took 2 bases from V and 4 from J; bases not matched to a gene: 6. CDR3 in amino acids: CASSEPGTGLYEQYF. The CDR3 DNA follows: TGTGCCAGCAGTGAACCCGGGACAGGGTTGTACGAGCAGTACTTC.

In this sample, this clone turned up a few times. The chain employs TRBV5-1 and TRBJ2-1; TRBD2 matches at 14 bases. In germline, CDR1 is SGHRS, CDR2 YFSETQ. The CDR3 loop spans 15 amino acids. V lost 6 bases, J lost 9 bases, and 8 bases stayed unmatched. This chain's CDR3 is CASTRLAGGQLEQFF. The CDR3 region has the DNA TGCGCCAGCACCAGACTAGCGGGAGGGCAACTTGAGCAGTTCTTC.

The rearrangement links TRBV2 to TRBJ2-2, with TRBD2 identical over 8 bases. With V trimmed by 7 bases and J by 4 bases, 5 bases remained unmatched. The length of the CDR3 is 14 residues. Germline V gene lookup returns CDR1 SNHLY and CDR2 FYNNEI. The CDR3 nucleotides are TGTGCCAGCAACGGGGCGGGAGGCACCGGGGAGCTGTTTTTT. Translation gives CASNGAGGTGELFF.

CDR3 nucleotide sequence: TGCGCCAGCAGTGAGTTGAGGGACAGAAAGAACACTGAAGCTTTCTTT. It is translated as CASSELRDRKNTEAFF. The chain combines TRBV10-1 with TRBJ1-1; 7 bases line up with TRBD1. The J segment lost 1 base and the V segment lost 1 base, leaving 6 bases of the junction unmatched. Germline V lookup: CDR1 WNHNN, CDR2 SYGVQD (reference sequence). This CDR3 spans 16 amino acids.

The chain employs TRBV6-5 and TRBJ1-1; D is unclear. Germline V CDR1 and CDR2: MNHEY, SVGAGI. Trimming shortened V by 0 bases and J by 0 bases, and 8 bases separated the two germline ends. The CDR3 is made up of 15 amino acids. CDR3 protein: CASSYSYAMNTEAFF. DNA for the CDR3: TGTGCCAGCAGTTACTCATATGCTATGAACACTGAAGCTTTCTTT.

This clone was seen once. The V and J genes are TRBV3-1 (or the pseudogene TRBV3-2) and TRBJ2-1; the match to TRBD2 covers 16 bases. J gave up 15 bases and V 1 base, and 9 bases lay outside the gene matches. This CDR3 is 16 amino acids long. Per the germline V gene, CDR1 is LGHDT and CDR2 is YNNKEL (reference sequence). CDR3 DNA sequence: TGTGCCAGCAGCCAAGGGTCCGGGACTAGCGGGAGGGCCAGGTTCTTC. Its protein is CASSQGSGTSGRARFF.

This clone came up once. The chain links TRBV10-3 to TRBJ2-7; TRBD1 matches 10 bases. This CDR3 is 15 amino acids long. V gave up 2 bases and J gave up 5 bases; unmatched junction bases: 6. In germline, CDR1 is ENHRY, CDR2 SYGVKD. The CDR3 region is CAISEHRDRGNEQYF. CDR3 nucleotides: TGTGCCATCAGTGAGCACCGGGACAGGGGAAACGAGCAGTACTTC.

The chain recombines TRBV3-1 (or the pseudogene TRBV3-2) with TRBJ2-2, with a tentative D call TRBD2 (6 bases). Germline lookup yields CDR1 LGHDT and CDR2 YNNKEL (reference sequence). Trimming took off 4 bases at V and 1 base at J, with 16 bases between the two ends. The CDR3 is 17 residues long. CDR3 in DNA: TGTGCCAGCAGCCGAGAAGCTCCGGGACTGAACACCGGGGAGCTGTTTTTT. Amino acid sequence: CASSREAPGLNTGELFF.

The chain employs TRBV19 and TRBJ2-6, with a possible D match to TRBD1 (5 bases). The CDR3 is 14 residues long. Trimming pared 1 base from V and 12 bases from J, leaving 13 bases between. Germline V gives CDR1 LNHDA, CDR2 SQIVND (reference sequence). The CDR3 loop is CASSIGPRRAVLTF. CDR3 nucleotides: TGTGCCAGTAGTATAGGACCGCGCAGGGCCGTCCTGACTTTC.

The rearrangement uses TRBV7-9 and TRBJ1-1; 7 bases align to TRBD1. Trimming took 5 bases from V and 6 from J; bases not matched to a gene: 9. The CDR3 has 14 amino acids. The germline CDR1 and CDR2 sequences are SEHNR and FQNEAQ (reference sequence). CDR3 nucleotide sequence: TGTGCCAGCAGCCATTTGACAGGGCCCCCTGAAGCTTTCTTT. Its translation: CASSHLTGPPEAFF. The variable domain in full, with the rest retrieved from reference TRBV7-9 and TRBJ1-1, is DTGVSQNPRHKITKRGQNVTFRCDPISEHNRLYWYRQTLGQGPEFLTYFQNEAQLEKSRLLSDRFSAERPKGSFSTLEIQRTEQGDSAMYLCASSHLTGPPEAFFGQGTRLTVV.

CDR3 loop: CASRDFGELRSPLHF. The CDR3 DNA reads TGTGCCAGTAGGGACTTCGGGGAATTAAGATCACCCCTCCACTTT. This chain links TRBV19 with TRBJ1-6; no definite D call. Germline loops: CDR1 LNHDA, CDR2 SQIVND (reference sequence). The CDR3 has 15 residues. The V end was cut by 6 bases, the J end by 10 bases, with 19 bases between.

V is TRBV5-1 and J is TRBJ2-2, with D possibly being TRBD1 (6 bases). V gave up 4 bases and J gave up 1 base, with 17 bases separating them. Looked up from germline, CDR1 is SGHRS and CDR2 is YFSETQ. The CDR3 runs 17 residues. CDR3 sequence reads: CASSATSGTLNTGELFF. DNA of the CDR3: TGCGCCAGCAGCGCGACCTCCGGGACACTGAACACCGGGGAGCTGTTTTTT. The full variable domain, in which reference TRBV5-1 and TRBJ2-2 provide the parts outside the CDR3, is KAGVTQTPRYLIKTRGQQVTLSCSPISGHRSVSWYQQTPGQGLQFLFEYFSETQRNKGNFPGRFSGRQFSNSRSEMNVSTLELGDSALYLCASSATSGTLNTGELFFGEGSRLTVL.

The V call is TRBV29-1, the J call TRBJ2-5; weak D call: TRBD1 (6 bases). Looked up from germline, CDR1 is SQVTM and CDR2 is ANQGSEA. CDR3 length equals 12 residues. V dropped 5 bases and J dropped 1 base, with 8 bases sitting between them. CDR3 loop: CSVTTGQETQYF. CDR3 nucleotide sequence: TGCAGCGTTACGACAGGCCAAGAGACCCAGTACTTC. Full variable domain (remainder filled in from reference TRBV29-1 and TRBJ2-5): SAVISQKPSRDICQRGTSLTIQCQVDSQVTMMFWYRQQPGQSLTLIATANQGSEATYESGFVIDKFPISRPNLTFSTLTVSNMSPEDSSIYLCSVTTGQETQYFGPGTRLLVL.

The chain combines TRBV5-1 with TRBJ2-7; D gene ambiguous. Trimming took 0 bases from V and 6 from J, leaving 13 bases between them. In germline, CDR1 is SGHRS, CDR2 YFSETQ. The CDR3 consists of 14 residues. This CDR3 reads CASSLATTPGEQYF. CDR3 sequence (DNA): TGCGCCAGCAGCTTGGCCACCACTCCGGGCGAGCAGTACTTC. The whole variable domain, remainder taken from reference TRBV5-1 and TRBJ2-7, is KAGVTQTPRYLIKTRGQQVTLSCSPISGHRSVSWYQQTPGQGLQFLFEYFSETQRNKGNFPGRFSGRQFSNSRSEMNVSTLELGDSALYLCASSLATTPGEQYFGPGTRLTVT.

This chain joins TRBV5-1 and TRBJ2-5; D is uncertain. V was cut by 0 bases and J by 2 bases, with 11 bases left in between. The CDR3 length is 15 residues. CDR1 is SGHRS, CDR2 YFSETQ, per germline. The CDR3 sequence is CASSLDSRKQETQYF. CDR3 bases: TGCGCCAGCAGCTTGGACAGTAGGAAGCAAGAGACCCAGTACTTC.

The rearrangement uses TRBV7-6 and TRBJ2-5; 16 bases match TRBD2. Germline V gene sequence: CDR1 SGHVS, CDR2 FNYEAQ. Trimming cost V 5 bases and J 2 bases; bases outside gene matches: 8. The CDR3 runs to 18 residues. The CDR3 DNA sequence: TGTGCCAGCAGCGCGGGGACTAGCGGGAGGGGACGGCAAGAGACCCAGTACTTC. It yields the protein CASSAGTSGRGRQETQYF.

The chain carries TRBV4-3 and TRBJ1-5; D gene unclear. The length of the CDR3 is 16 residues. The V end was cut by 0 bases, the J end by 9 bases, with 18 bases between. Germline V gene data show CDR1 as LGHNA and CDR2 as YSLEER. CDR3 in amino acids: CASSQEVSQIPGPQHF. In DNA form, the CDR3 reads TGCGCCAGCAGCCAAGAAGTTTCCCAAATTCCGGGGCCCCAGCATTTT.

The chain combines TRBV6-6 with TRBJ2-7, with 7 bases aligning to TRBD1. The CDR3 totals 14 residues. The germline gives CDR1 MNHNY, CDR2 SVGAGI (reference sequence). V gave up 6 bases and J gave up 3 bases; unmatched junction bases: 8. The CDR3 coding sequence is TGTGCCAGCAGGCAACAGGGGAAAGGCTACGAGCAGTACTTC. Its protein is CASRQQGKGYEQYF.

V is TRBV5-6 and J is TRBJ2-5, with a tentative D call TRBD2 (6 bases). The length of the CDR3 is 13 residues. V was cut by 5 bases and J by 6 bases, with 14 bases left in between. Looked up from germline, CDR1 is SGHDT and CDR2 is YYEEEE. CDR3 coding DNA: TGTGCCAGCAGGGATACAGGCGGGAAGACCCAGTACTTC. Amino acid sequence: CASRDTGGKTQYF.